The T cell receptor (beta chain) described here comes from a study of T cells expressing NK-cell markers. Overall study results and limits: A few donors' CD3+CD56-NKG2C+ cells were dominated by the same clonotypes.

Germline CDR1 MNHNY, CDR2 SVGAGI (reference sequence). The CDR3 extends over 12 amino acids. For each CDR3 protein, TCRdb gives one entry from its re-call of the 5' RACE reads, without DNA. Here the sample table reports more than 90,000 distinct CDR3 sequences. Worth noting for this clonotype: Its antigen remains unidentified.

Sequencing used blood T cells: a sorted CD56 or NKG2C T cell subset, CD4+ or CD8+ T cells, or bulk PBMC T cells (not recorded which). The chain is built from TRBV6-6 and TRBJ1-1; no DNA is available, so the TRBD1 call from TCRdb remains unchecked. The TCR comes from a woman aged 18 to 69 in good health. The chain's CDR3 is CASSSPGGEAFF.